This T cell receptor (beta chain) was profiled in a study of Ad26.COV2.S vaccination and SARS-CoV-2 variants. The wider study: Donor joined the COV1001 Ad26.COV2.S trial arm.

The CDR3 consists of 12 residues. Trimming left V 8 bases short and J 4 bases short, with 12 bases between. Repertoires were generated with immunoSEQ multiplex PCR, while TCRdb's copy carries only in-frame clones and drops some. This sample has more than 350,000 clones, with roughly 90% found just once. Treatment described: approximately 18 received Ad26.COV2.S at low or high dose, single or two shots; about five received placebo; per-sample allocation not given. Specimen acquisition occurred on day 63 following the initial vaccine or placebo injection. The vaccine delivered Wuhan-strain SARS-CoV-2 spike through an Ad26 vector.

The gene calls are TRBV23-1 and TRBJ2-7; D possibly corresponds to TRBD1 (6 bases). TRBV23-1 is an open reading frame whose function is uncertain. The receptor's source is a person between 18 and 65 years old who received the Ad26.COV2.S COVID-19 vaccine or a placebo. The input for sequencing was peripheral blood, taken in a trial of Ad26.COV2.S vaccine versus placebo. CDR3 sequence (DNA): TGCGCCAGCCCGGGGACACTATACGAGCAGTACTTC. Translation: CASPGTLYEQYF.